Sequencing of this TCR beta chain was carried out in a study of post-analysis software for immune sequencing data (dated by TCRdb to the mid-2010s). About the full investigation: The recorded disease courses included relapsing-remitting, secondary progressive and progressive-relapsing multiple sclerosis, and some patients had no subtype annotation. The multiple sclerosis patient repertoires were compared with about a dozen previously published healthy control repertoires from donors aged roughly 6 to 27 years. A subset of samples was prepared in parallel using single-end sample barcoding, then pooled and co-amplified after Illumina adapter ligation. Overall results and qualifications from the work: Significantly higher frequencies in patients than in controls were found for five or six TRBV segments, including TRBV5-6, TRBV5-1 and TRBV20-1. Normalized Chao1 diversity was significantly lower in multiple sclerosis patients than controls, suggesting substantial peripheral T-cell clonal expansion. Strong co-clustering of samples prepared in the same batch was shown by direct clustering with F measure, prompting a batch-effect correction. The control group was slightly older than the multiple sclerosis patient group.

Points on this clonotype: No antigen is known for it. No much larger clonotype is one base removed from it; base qualities were not supplied.

Based on the germline V gene (reference sequence), the CDR1 and CDR2 sequences are DFQATT and SNEGSKA. V is reduced by 4 bases and J by 2 bases, leaving a spacing of 15 bases between them. The CDR3, cysteine through phenylalanine, is 16 amino acids long. Of the read, only the CDR3 DNA is kept; its 48 bases are in frame from base 1. The protocol used for the library was PCR. Sequencing was carried out with an Illumina HiSeq 2500. To reduce PCR and sequencing biases, unique molecular identifiers were built into the TCR beta cDNA libraries. Per 1 to 10 million input T cells, approximately 500,000 cDNA molecules were obtained, such that each molecule approximated one T cell. The same protocol used for the earlier healthy control dataset was applied to prepare and sequence the patient libraries. Samples belonging to the same batch were prepared together, multiplexed and sequenced on a shared HiSeq lane. Processing in the source paper ran as follows. MIGEC was used to process the raw barcoded reads, and molecular identifier groups with only a single read were discarded before consensus assembly and CDR3 extraction. Clonotype tables were post-analysed with VDJtools, normalizing diversity by down-sampling all datasets to the smallest sample size. In repertoire overlap clustering, CDR3 amino acid sequences, but not nucleotide sequences, were matched to correct batch-related cross-sample contamination. TCRdb applied fastp at Q25 and MiXCR to the public reads, then kept only in-frame beta chains. Rows are combined by CDR3 protein, so each entry shows the most common genes and DNA. These V and J calls are TCRdb output, not the study's own analysis. Here the sample has over 700,000 distinct CDR3 sequences; about 27% occur a single time. The ten largest clonotypes hold more than 0.55% of the sample.

To demonstrate the VDJtools post-analysis software, TCR beta repertoires were profiled from the peripheral blood of 13 young patients with multiple sclerosis. The multiple sclerosis patients were children and adolescents ranging in age from roughly 6 to 16 years. This sequence uses TRBV20-1 and TRBJ2-6; the D segment is perhaps TRBD1 or TRBD2, each sharing 5 matched bases. The clonotype comes from a girl between 10 and 17 years old with multiple sclerosis. Input material: blood. Here is the DNA: TGCAGTGCTACTCTATTCGGGGCAGCTGGGGCCAACGTCCTGACTTTC. It codes for CSATLFGAAGANVLTF.